This T cell receptor (beta chain) appears in the sequencing data of a study of blood T cell repertoires in COVID-19. Study as a whole: The origin of the acute and convalescent COVID-19 samples was the United States, Italy and Spain. Sources were T cells, B-cell-depleted T cells, or PBMCs; the material itself was cDNA or gDNA.

The study drew participants aged roughly 18 to 95 years from roughly 25 US areas. Here immunoSEQ multiplex PCR was the method, and the copy in TCRdb shows in-frame clones only, minus some. The sample shows roughly 220,000 clones, 75% to 90% of them seen only once. The CDR3 length is 17 residues. This clonotype was obtained from a woman under 30 in a cohort exposed to, infected with or recovered from COVID-19 (not recorded which). Sequenced sample: PBMCs or T cells enriched from blood (not recorded which). The rearrangement uses TRBV12-2 and TRBJ2-1; the table's D call TRBD2 went unverified against the DNA. TRBV12-2 is described as a pseudogene. Here the CDR3 reads CASRFPISGRGCNEQFF. CDR3 nucleotide sequence: TGTGCAAGTCGCTTTCCTATTAGCGGGAGGGGCTGCAATGAGCAGTTCTTC.